Given below is one T cell receptor (beta chain) in context. PCR amplification relied on 60 Vbeta primers (plus 13 Jbeta primers). Clones were sequenced by immunoSEQ multiplex PCR, and TCRdb holds only the in-frame ones, with some missing. The data show approximately 35,000 clones, 65% to 75% seen once. These data originate in a study of cytomegalovirus exposure and HLA in healthy donors. Germline lookup yields CDR1 SNHLY and CDR2 FYNNEI. V gave up 1 base and J gave up 4 bases; unmatched junction bases: 5. The CDR3 loop spans 15 amino acids. The chain combines TRBV2 with TRBJ1-2; TRBD1 agrees at 8 bases. The receptor's source is a man in his forties in good health and CMV-seropositive. The sample taken for sequencing was PBMCs. The CDR3, as DNA: TGTGCCAGCAGTGAAGATGGACAGGGTTTCTATGGCTACACCTTC. This sequence encodes CASSEDGQGFYGYTF.